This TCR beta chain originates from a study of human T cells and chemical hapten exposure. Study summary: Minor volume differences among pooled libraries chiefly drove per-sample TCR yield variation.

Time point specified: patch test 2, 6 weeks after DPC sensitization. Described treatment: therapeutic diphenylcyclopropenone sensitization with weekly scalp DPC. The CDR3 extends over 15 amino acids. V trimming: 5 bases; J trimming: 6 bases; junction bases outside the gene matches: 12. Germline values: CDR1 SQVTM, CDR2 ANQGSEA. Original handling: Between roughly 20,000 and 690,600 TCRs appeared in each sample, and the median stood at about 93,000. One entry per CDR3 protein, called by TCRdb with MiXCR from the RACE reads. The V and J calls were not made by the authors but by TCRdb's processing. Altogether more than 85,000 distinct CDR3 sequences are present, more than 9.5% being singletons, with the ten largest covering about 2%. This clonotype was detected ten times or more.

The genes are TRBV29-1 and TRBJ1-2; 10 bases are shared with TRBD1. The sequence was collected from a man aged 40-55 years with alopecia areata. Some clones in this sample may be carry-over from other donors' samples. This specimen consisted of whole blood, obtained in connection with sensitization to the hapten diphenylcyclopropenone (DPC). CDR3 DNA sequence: TGCAGCGTTTCGAAAGGGACAGGGGAGGAGGATGGCTACACCTTC. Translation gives CSVSKGTGEEDGYTF.